The clone carrying this TCR beta chain was seen once. Germline V gene lookup returns CDR1 SNHLY and CDR2 FYNNEI. The CDR3 is 14 residues long. Sequencing used cDNA as its template, made by extracting RNA and reverse transcribing it. This table comes from immunoSEQ multiplex PCR, and its TCRdb copy is limited to in-frame clones, with some not included. The repertoire has about 180,000 clones, almost 65% of them found once; the top ten carry over 1.5%. The entry originates in a study of CD8+ T cells in alopecia areata. Study-wide context: Those patients who were treated received oral tofacitinib, which was given at 5 to 10 mg twice daily for moderate-to-severe alopecia areata.

The sequencing used CD4+ T cells sorted from blood, collected at week 0. This rearrangement joins TRBV2 to TRBJ2-5, with a possible D match to TRBD2 (6 bases). With the DNA end fitting TRBJ2-7 better, the J assignment may be wrong. The clonotype comes from a human donor with alopecia areata. The CDR3: CASSSGLITYEQYF. The CDR3 DNA is TGTGCCAGCAGTTCGGGACTGATAACCTACGAGCAGTACTTC.